A selection of T cell receptor beta chains follows, all from one sample in a study of a mutant IDH1 vaccine in newly diagnosed glioma. Antigens of these TCRs are unknown. The repertoire was sequenced with immunoSEQ multiplex PCR; TCRdb's copy has only in-frame clones and lacks some. The repertoire includes 60,000 or so clones, approximately 81% of them detected once, and about 4.1% sits in the top ten. The starting material was PBMCs, obtained from a glioma patient whose treatment included an IDH1 peptide vaccine. Every receptor here comes from a man between 25 and 39 years old with glioma. The CDR3 runs from the conserved cysteine through the conserved F or W. Fields, in order: J gene, clone size, V gene, D gene, CDR3 protein, CDR3 DNA. A D gene is named only where the DNA matches it firmly. A clone size is listed for some rows: how often the clone was seen (once, few, many), or a class if it is expanded.

TRBJ2-5	NA	TRBV6-1	NA	CASARDSWGETQYF	TGTGCCAGCGCCAGGGACTCTTGGGGGGAGACCCAGTACTTC
TRBJ1-1	NA	TRBV12-2	NA	CASRSPKPPKRNTEAFF	TGTGCAAGTCGCTCCCCAAAGCCCCCTAAAAGGAACACTGAAGCTTTCTTT
TRBJ1-3	NA	TRBV7-8	NA	CASSLARGFEGRAGNTIYF	TGTGCCAGCAGCTTAGCGAGGGGTTTCGAGGGGCGGGCTGGAAACACCATATATTTT
TRBJ2-7	NA	TRBV29-1	NA	CSVDPSHSNYEQYF	TGCAGCGTTGACCCGTCCCACTCCAACTACGAGCAGTACTTC
TRBJ2-6	NA	TRBV21-1	NA	CASSKESHSGANVLTF	TGTGCCAGCAGCAAAGAGTCGCACTCTGGGGCCAACGTCCTGACTTTC
TRBJ1-5	few	TRBV19	NA	CASRGSQSAAQHF	TGTGCCAGTAGGGGGAGTCAATCAGCGGCCCAGCATTTT
TRBJ1-1	NA	TRBV30	NA	CAGVTGGVNTEAFF	TGTGCCGGGGTTACGGGGGGAGTAAACACTGAAGCTTTCTTT
TRBJ2-7	NA	TRBV5-1	NA	CASSSDGLQYEQYF	TGCGCCAGCAGCTCGGACGGACTACAATACGAGCAGTACTTC
TRBJ1-2	NA	TRBV4-1	NA	CASSGAGRSNYGYTF	TGCGCCAGCAGCGGGGCGGGACGGTCTAACTATGGCTACACCTTC
TRBJ2-7	NA	TRBV7-6	NA	CASSLYTGPYEQYF	TGTGCCAGCAGCTTATACACAGGGCCCTACGAGCAGTACTTC
TRBJ2-3	NA	TRBV6-6	TRBD1	CASSDRGLDTQYF	TGTGCCAGCAGTGACAGGGGGCTTGATACGCAGTATTTT
TRBJ2-7	NA	TRBV19	TRBD1	CASSMTDRTSSYEQYF	TGTGCCAGTAGTATGACGGACAGGACCAGCTCCTACGAGCAGTACTTC
TRBJ2-7	once	TRBV10-3	NA	CAISKEGQYYEQYF	TGTGCCATCAGTAAAGAAGGGCAGTACTACGAGCAGTACTTC
TRBJ2-3	NA	TRBV6-4	NA	CASSEGRTDTDTQYF	TGTGCCAGCAGTGAAGGTCGGACCGACACAGATACGCAGTATTTT
TRBJ1-2	NA	TRBV7-2	NA	CASSFRRLGPLNYGYTF	TGTGCCAGCAGCTTTAGGAGACTGGGCCCCCTTAACTATGGCTACACCTTC
TRBJ2-7	NA	TRBV27	TRBD1	CASSSYTGTGAEQYF	TGTGCCAGCAGTTCGTATACCGGGACAGGGGCCGAGCAGTACTTC
TRBJ2-3	NA	TRBV6-5	NA	CASSLGNTDTQYF	TGTGCCAGCAGTCTGGGGAACACAGATACGCAGTATTTT
TRBJ1-1	few	TRBV19	NA	CASRRGEGMNTEAFF	TGTGCCAGTAGGAGAGGGGAGGGCATGAACACTGAAGCTTTCTTT
TRBJ2-7	NA	TRBV5-1	TRBD2	CASSQLAGESYEQYF	TGCGCCAGCAGCCAACTAGCGGGGGAATCCTACGAGCAGTACTTC
TRBJ2-7	NA	TRBV10-3	NA	CAISNSYEQYF	TGTGCCATCAGTAACTCCTACGAGCAGTACTTC
TRBJ2-1	NA	TRBV7-9	NA	CASSPGGSSYNEQFF	TGTGCCAGCAGCCCCGGGGGCAGCTCCTACAATGAGCAGTTCTTC
TRBJ1-6	NA	TRBV5-8	NA	CASSSGLGYSPLHF	TGTGCCAGCAGCTCTGGACTAGGCTATTCACCCCTCCACTTT
TRBJ1-1	few	TRBV15	NA	CATSRVRTANTEAFF	TGTGCCACCAGCAGAGTCCGGACAGCCAACACTGAAGCTTTCTTT
TRBJ2-3	NA	TRBV11-3	TRBD1	CASSSTGERDTQYF	TGTGCCAGCAGCTCCACAGGGGAGCGAGATACGCAGTATTTT
TRBJ2-1	NA	TRBV5-1	NA	CASSLGRPDNEQFF	TGCGCCAGCAGCCTGGGGCGGCCCGACAATGAGCAGTTCTTC
TRBJ1-1	few	TRBV2	NA	CASREEGSTEAFF	TGTGCCAGCAGGGAAGAGGGAAGCACTGAAGCTTTCTTT
TRBJ1-5	NA	TRBV6-1	TRBD1	CASRTGTGDQPQHF	TGTGCCAGCAGGACCGGGACAGGGGATCAGCCCCAGCATTTT
TRBJ1-4	NA	TRBV6-5	TRBD1	CASSQGVGEKLFF	TGTGCCAGCAGTCAGGGGGTAGGGGAAAAACTGTTTTTT
TRBJ2-2	NA	TRBV19	TRBD1	CASGWTGGVTGELFF	TGTGCCAGTGGGTGGACAGGGGGGGTCACCGGGGAGCTGTTTTTT
TRBJ1-5	NA	TRBV7-2	NA	CASSLERGDNQPQHF	TGTGCCAGCAGCTTAGAGCGGGGCGACAATCAGCCCCAGCATTTT
TRBJ1-2	NA	TRBV19	TRBD1	CASSVNRDRVKGFNYGYTF	TGTGCCAGTAGTGTCAACCGGGACAGGGTGAAGGGATTTAACTATGGCTACACCTTC
TRBJ1-6	once	TRBV5-5	TRBD1	CASTVTGGRNSPLHF	TGTGCCAGCACCGTGACAGGGGGCAGAAATTCACCCCTCCACTTT
TRBJ1-1	NA	TRBV2	NA	CASSFRQVNEAFF	TGTGCCAGCAGTTTTAGACAGGTCAATGAAGCTTTCTTT
TRBJ1-5	NA	TRBV19	NA	CASSPPTRGQPQHF	TGTGCCAGTAGTCCCCCCACACGCGGCCAGCCCCAGCATTTT
TRBJ2-5	NA	TRBV9	NA	CASGPGPRQETQYF	TGTGCCAGCGGACCCGGGCCGCGGCAAGAGACCCAGTACTTC
TRBJ2-2	NA	TRBV19	NA	CASTSRRGVRTGELFF	TGTGCCAGTACCTCACGGAGGGGGGTTAGGACCGGGGAGCTGTTTTTT
TRBJ1-1	NA	TRBV5-1	NA	CASSLVGASNTEAFF	TGCGCCAGCAGCTTGGTGGGGGCCAGTAACACTGAAGCTTTCTTT